What follows are 9 T cell receptor beta chains derived from one specimen sequenced in a study of OX40 agonist ivuxolimab in advanced cancers. This table comes from immunoSEQ multiplex PCR, and its TCRdb copy is limited to in-frame clones, with some not included. The top ten hold roughly 8.6% of the sample, which has some 70,000 clones, 70% to 90% seen once. Sequencing was performed on CD4+ or CD8+ T cells sorted from blood, taken in a trial of the OX40 agonist ivuxolimab. These receptors originate from an adult with an advanced solid tumor such as melanoma, head and neck, liver or kidney cancer.

This clone was seen only once. DNA of the CDR3: TGTGCCAGCAGTCTCGACAGCTCTGGAAACACCATATATTTT. Its translation: CASSLDSSGNTIYF. The chain is built from TRBV6-1 and TRBJ1-3; TRBD1 is a possible D gene (5 bases). CDR1 and CDR2 (germline): MNHNS, SASEGT. V lost 5 bases and J 0 bases, leaving 8 bases between the germline ends. The CDR3 sequence is 14 residues long.

The chain joins TRBV9 to TRBJ2-2, with 14 bases identical to TRBD2. CDR1 SGDLS and CDR2 YYNGEE come from the germline V gene. V was clipped by 3 bases and J by 4 bases; unmatched bases: 11. This CDR3 region has 19 residues. CDR3 residues: CASSASGLAGEPITGELFF. CDR3 nucleotides: TGTGCCAGCAGCGCTTCGGGACTAGCGGGGGAGCCTATCACCGGGGAGCTGTTTTTT.

The chain joins TRBV29-1 to TRBJ1-4; a weak D match, TRBD1 (5 bases). The CDR3 totals 13 residues. The germline CDR1 and CDR2 sequences are SQVTM and ANQGSEA. V lost 4 bases, J lost 5 bases, and 11 bases lay in between. The DNA for the CDR3 is TGCAGCGTTGGGGGGGTCTTAAATGAAAAACTGTTTTTT. Translated: CSVGGVLNEKLFF. Drawing the rest from reference TRBV29-1 and TRBJ1-4, the complete variable domain is SAVISQKPSRDICQRGTSLTIQCQVDSQVTMMFWYRQQPGQSLTLIATANQGSEATYESGFVIDKFPISRPNLTFSTLTVSNMSPEDSSIYLCSVGGVLNEKLFFGSGTQLSVL.

DNA for the CDR3: TGTGCCAGCAGTAACCCTAACTATGGCTACACCTTC. Its protein is CASSNPNYGYTF. The chain has TRBV27 and TRBJ1-2; D gene unclear. The CDR3 sequence is 12 residues long. Trimming took 5 bases from V and 0 from J, leaving 4 bases between them. CDR1 is MNHEY, CDR2 SMNVEV, per germline (reference sequence).

J is TRBJ1-6 and V is TRBV7-3, with a weak D call TRBD1 (5 bases). V shed 6 bases and J shed 9 bases, with 21 bases lying between them. The CDR3 consists of 16 residues. Germline CDR1 is SGHTA and CDR2 is FQGTGA. CDR3 region: CASSREGRGIGSPLHF. The CDR3 region has the DNA TGTGCCAGCAGTCGTGAGGGGAGGGGAATAGGTTCACCCCTCCACTTT.

The chain has TRBV12-5 and TRBJ1-1; 7 bases align to TRBD1. V was pared by 4 bases and J by 0 bases, with 8 bases of the junction left unmatched. Germline V lookup: CDR1 LGHNT, CDR2 FRNRAP. The CDR3 runs to 16 residues. CDR3 nucleotides: TGTGCTAGTGGTTCAAGGACAGGCCCAATGAACACTGAAGCTTTCTTT. This encodes CASGSRTGPMNTEAFF. Supplemented by reference TRBV12-5 and TRBJ1-1, the full variable domain reads DARVTQTPRHKVTEMGQEVTMRCQPILGHNTVFWYRQTMMQGLELLAYFRNRAPLDDSGMPKDRFSAEMPDATLATLKIQPSEPRDSAVYFCASGSRTGPMNTEAFFGQGTRLTVV.

The chain uses TRBV19 and TRBJ2-5; 8 nucleotides agree with TRBD1. The length of the CDR3 is 14 residues. The germline gives CDR1 LNHDA, CDR2 SQIVND (reference sequence). V lost 6 bases, J lost 4 bases, and 7 bases stayed unmatched. Here the CDR3 DNA reads TGTGCCAGTAGGAGAAGACAGGGGACAGAGACCCAGTACTTC. Protein product: CASRRRQGTETQYF. Complete variable domain (other parts from reference TRBV19 and TRBJ2-5): DGGITQSPKYLFRKEGQNVTLSCEQNLNHDAMYWYRQDPGQGLRLIYYSQIVNDFQKGDIAEGYSVSREKKESFPLTVTSAQKNPTAFYLCASRRRQGTETQYFGPGTRLLVL.

This sequence joins TRBV7-2 and TRBJ2-5; D is uncertain. The V end was cut by 5 bases, the J end by 5 bases, with 18 bases between. CDR1 and CDR2 from the germline V gene are SGHTA and FQGNSA. This CDR3 has 15 amino acids. CDR3 amino acids: CASSRQADRAETQYF. In nucleotides, the CDR3 is TGTGCCAGCAGCCGTCAGGCGGACCGTGCGGAGACCCAGTACTTC.

The V and J genes are TRBV2 and TRBJ2-7, with D perhaps matching TRBD2 (6 bases). The germline V gene encodes CDR1 SNHLY and CDR2 FYNNEI. V shed 6 bases and J shed 2 bases, with 11 bases lying between them. The CDR3 contains 13 residues. CDR3 amino acids: CASRREPPYEQYF. In DNA form, the CDR3 reads TGTGCCAGCAGACGGGAGCCCCCCTACGAGCAGTACTTC.